This TCR beta chain emerged from a study of patients and donors after allogeneic stem cell transplantation. This CDR3 contains 12 residues. CDR1 is ENHRY and CDR2 is SYGVKD in the germline V gene. V shed 8 bases and J shed 6 bases, with 13 bases lying between them. TCRdb redid the calling of the RT-PCR reads with MiXCR, one entry per CDR3 protein. The sample consists of about 200,000 distinct CDR3 sequences, about 37% of them appearing once. The clonotype comes from a human donor who was either an allogeneic HSCT recipient or a stem cell or donor lymphocyte infusion donor (not recorded which). It is not recorded whose cells these are; they may come from a transplant donor. Sequencing was done on a sample of blood, either unsorted or a sorted T cell fraction (not recorded which). The chain employs TRBV10-3 and TRBJ1-1; D ambiguous. The CDR3 region is CAIWAGFSEAFF. The CDR3 region has the DNA TGTGCCATCTGGGCGGGGTTCTCTGAAGCTTTCTTT.